These T cell receptor beta chains were read from a single sample in a study of blood T cell repertoires in COVID-19. Assay: immunoSEQ multiplex PCR; the TCRdb copy retains only in-frame clones and omits some. The top ten hold less than 2% of the sample, which has around 110,000 clones, approximately 90% seen once. The sequencing sample was made of peripheral blood. Receptor source: a human donor with active COVID-19. The donor label of this sample is uncertain. Each CDR3 is given with its conserved first and last residue. The order of the fields is D gene, V gene, CDR3 length, J gene, clone size, CDR3 protein, CDR3 DNA. A D gene is named only where the DNA matches it firmly. Clone size, where shown, is once, few, many, or a class for clones that have expanded.

>TRBD2|TRBV28|15|TRBJ2-7|-
CASSLAGGEIYEQYF
TGTGCCAGCAGTTTAGCGGGGGGGGAAATCTACGAGCAGTACTTC
>TRBD1|TRBV6-5|13|TRBJ1-2|-
CASSIQGGYGYTF
TGTGCCAGCAGTATTCAGGGGGGCTATGGCTACACCTTC
>-|TRBV9|14|TRBJ1-2|-
CASSVGWAQAGYTF
TGTGCCAGCAGCGTAGGCTGGGCCCAGGCTGGCTACACCTTC
>TRBD1|TRBV2|14|TRBJ2-2|-
CASGTGGNTGELFF
TGTGCCAGCGGGACAGGGGGGAACACCGGGGAGCTGTTTTTT
>-|TRBV13|15|TRBJ1-1|-
CASSPDGTMNTEAFF
TGTGCCAGCAGCCCAGATGGGACTATGAACACTGAAGCTTTCTTT
>-|TRBV6-5|15|TRBJ2-3|-
CASRGVTTSTDTQYF
TGTGCCAGCAGGGGCGTAACAACTAGCACAGATACGCAGTATTTT
>-|TRBV29-1|14|TRBJ2-7|-
CSALNAGTTYEQYF
TGCAGCGCATTAAACGCCGGGACAACCTACGAGCAGTACTTC
>TRBD1|TRBV13|17|TRBJ2-7|-
CASSLGITGTGGSEQYF
TGTGCCAGCAGCTTAGGGATCACCGGGACAGGGGGCTCCGAGCAGTACTTC
>-|TRBV10-1|16|TRBJ1-2|-
CASSGGDAPQRAGYTF
TGCGCCAGCAGTGGGGGGGACGCACCTCAGAGAGCTGGCTACACCTTC
>-|TRBV4-3|16|TRBJ2-4|-
CASSHRHGLAKNIQYF
TGCGCCAGCAGCCACCGACATGGCCTAGCCAAAAACATTCAGTACTTC
>-|TRBV3-1/TRBV3-2|12|TRBJ2-7|once
CASSQFGYEQYF
TGTGCCAGCAGCCAGTTCGGCTACGAGCAGTACTTC
>-|TRBV19|15|TRBJ1-1|-
CASTNLDSLNTEAFF
TGTGCCAGTACGAATTTGGACAGTCTGAACACTGAAGCTTTCTTT
>TRBD1|TRBV25-1|13|TRBJ1-2|once
CASRETGDYGYTF
TGTGCCAGCAGAGAGACAGGGGACTATGGCTACACCTTC
>-|TRBV7-9|12|TRBJ2-7|-
CASSTEGVEQYF
TGTGCCAGCAGCACAGAGGGAGTCGAGCAGTACTTC
>TRBD1|TRBV5-1|16|TRBJ2-1|-
CASSLEGQGTRNEQFF
TGCGCCAGCAGCTTGGAGGGACAGGGGACTCGCAATGAGCAGTTCTTC
>TRBD1|TRBV13|16|TRBJ2-1|-
CASSYPPGQGPNEQFF
TGTGCCAGCAGCTACCCGCCGGGACAGGGCCCCAATGAGCAGTTCTTC
>-|TRBV5-4|13|TRBJ2-1|once
CASSLGGTDEQFF
TGTGCCAGCAGCTTGGGCGGGACGGATGAGCAGTTCTTC
>-|TRBV2|17|TRBJ1-1|-
CASSEALLGTGGTEAFF
TGTGCCAGCAGTGAAGCGCTATTAGGGACTGGGGGCACTGAAGCTTTCTTT
>-|TRBV5-1|13|TRBJ1-2|-
CASSPGDHWSYTF
TGCGCCAGCAGCCCCGGAGATCACTGGAGCTACACCTTC
>-|TRBV9|15|TRBJ2-2|-
CASSVVEAGTGELFF
TGTGCCAGCAGCGTAGTCGAGGCCGGCACCGGGGAGCTGTTTTTT
>-|TRBV15|15|TRBJ1-5|-
CATSTFRGGVQPQHF
TGTGCCACCAGCACCTTCCGGGGGGGGGTTCAGCCCCAGCATTTT
>TRBD1|TRBV6-5|16|TRBJ2-1|-
CASSYPGQSAYNEQFF
TGTGCCAGCAGTTACCCGGGACAGTCAGCCTACAATGAGCAGTTCTTC
>TRBD1|TRBV18|13|TRBJ2-7|-
CASSPTGLYEQYF
TGTGCCAGCTCGCCGACAGGGTTATACGAGCAGTACTTC
>TRBD2|TRBV7-2|14|TRBJ2-5|-
CASSLLAGGETQYF
TGTGCCAGCAGCTTACTAGCGGGGGGAGAGACCCAGTACTTC
>-|TRBV7-9|13|TRBJ1-1|-
CASSSRVGAEAFF
TGTGCCAGCAGCTCCAGGGTAGGCGCTGAAGCTTTCTTT
>-|TRBV7-8|16|TRBJ1-5|once
CASSLAGDNFNQPQHF
TGTGCCAGCAGCTTAGCGGGGGACAACTTCAATCAGCCCCAGCATTTT
>-|TRBV6-2/TRBV6-3|15|TRBJ2-3|-
CASSYFRSGSDTQYF
TGTGCCAGCAGTTACTTTCGGTCAGGGTCGGATACGCAGTATTTT
>TRBD1|TRBV30|13|TRBJ1-2|-
CAWTYIQGEGYTF
TGTGCCTGGACCTATATACAGGGGGAAGGCTACACCTTC
>TRBD2|TRBV9|14|TRBJ2-7|-
CASSRAGLSYEQYF
TGTGCCAGCAGCAGAGCGGGGCTATCCTACGAGCAGTACTTC
>TRBD2|TRBV7-2|17|TRBJ2-3|-
CASSYGLAGGHTDTQYF
TGTGCCAGCAGCTACGGACTAGCGGGGGGGCACACAGATACGCAGTATTTT
>-|TRBV7-9|14|TRBJ2-5|-
CASSLTGRTETQYF
TGTGCCAGCAGCCTAACGGGAAGGACAGAGACCCAGTACTTC
>TRBD1|TRBV6-2/TRBV6-3|16|TRBJ1-5|-
CASSPAQGVSNQPQHF
TGTGCCAGCAGCCCAGCCCAGGGGGTTAGCAATCAGCCCCAGCATTTT
>-|TRBV25-1|11|TRBJ2-1|-
CASSPRDEQFF
TGTGCCAGCAGTCCTCGAGATGAGCAGTTCTTC
>TRBD1|TRBV2|16|TRBJ1-4|-
CASRGTLTGVGEKLFF
TGTGCCAGCAGAGGGACCTTGACAGGGGTGGGGGAAAAACTGTTTTTT
>TRBD1|TRBV19|14|TRBJ2-5|-
CASSRDRRQETQYF
TGTGCCAGTAGCCGGGACAGACGACAAGAGACCCAGTACTTC
>-|TRBV3-1/TRBV3-2|17|TRBJ1-3|once
CASSQNPDLRLGNTIYF
TGTGCCAGCAGCCAGAACCCTGATCTGCGTCTTGGAAACACCATATATTTT
>-|TRBV6-2/TRBV6-3|12|TRBJ2-7|-
CASSKQVYEQYF
TGTGCCAGCAGCAAACAGGTCTACGAGCAGTACTTC
>TRBD1|TRBV18|15|TRBJ1-3|-
CASSRGQISGNTIYF
TGTGCCAGCTCACGGGGACAGATCTCTGGAAACACCATATATTTT
>TRBD2|TRBV6-2/TRBV6-3|17|TRBJ2-3|-
CASSYWSGTSGGGTQYF
TGTGCCAGCAGTTACTGGAGCGGGACTAGCGGGGGAGGTACGCAGTATTTT
>-|TRBV14|13|TRBJ2-7|few
CASSQDTAYEQYF
TGTGCCAGCAGCCAAGATACAGCCTACGAGCAGTACTTC
>TRBD1|TRBV6-6|15|TRBJ1-3|-
CASSLRTGLGNTIYF
TGTGCCAGTAGCCTCCGGACAGGCCTTGGAAACACCATATATTTT
>TRBD1|TRBV9|17|TRBJ2-3|-
CASSVGVGGARTDTQYF
TGTGCCAGCAGCGTAGGGGTAGGGGGCGCCAGGACAGATACGCAGTATTTT
>TRBD2|TRBV7-6|15|TRBJ2-3|-
CASSLSGGSTDTQYF
TGTGCCAGCAGCTTAAGCGGGGGGAGCACAGATACGCAGTATTTT
>-|TRBV7-2|17|TRBJ1-1|-
CASSHQRGGPMNTEAFF
TGTGCCAGCAGCCACCAGCGGGGAGGACCTATGAACACTGAAGCTTTCTTT
>TRBD1|TRBV5-1|14|TRBJ1-2|-
CASSLSRGQRGYTF
TGCGCCAGCAGCTTGTCCAGGGGGCAGAGGGGCTACACCTTC
>-|TRBV9|14|TRBJ1-4|-
CASSEGGQGEKLFF
TGTGCCAGCAGCGAGGGGGGGCAAGGTGAAAAACTGTTTTTT
>-|TRBV7-6|16|TRBJ2-1|-
CASSLGSAAHTNEQFF
TGTGCCAGCAGCTTAGGGTCGGCGGCACACACGAATGAGCAGTTCTTC
>TRBD1|TRBV6-5|14|TRBJ2-7|-
CASSKGQGAKEQYF
TGTGCCAGCAGCAAAGGACAGGGGGCTAAGGAGCAGTACTTC
>-|TRBV5-1|13|TRBJ1-1|-
CASSLVEVTEAFF
TGCGCCAGCAGCTTGGTGGAGGTCACTGAAGCTTTCTTT
>-|TRBV10-3|13|TRBJ2-2|-
CAIRPTGTGELFF
TGTGCCATTAGACCAACAGGGACCGGGGAGCTGTTTTTT
>-|TRBV19|14|TRBJ2-2|-
CASKGLLVTGELFF
TGTGCCAGTAAGGGACTGTTGGTCACCGGGGAGCTGTTTTTT
>-|TRBV3-1/TRBV3-2|18|TRBJ2-3|-
CASSLSTPGVGFTDTQYF
TGTGCCAGCAGCCTCTCGACGCCGGGGGTCGGATTCACAGATACGCAGTATTTT
>TRBD2|TRBV5-4|15|TRBJ2-1|-
CASSLVLAGFHEQFF
TGTGCCAGCAGCTTGGTGCTAGCGGGGTTCCATGAGCAGTTCTTC